This record covers a single TCR beta chain. Its antigen has not been determined. No base quality information exists; no much larger clone differs at one position. The data belong to a study of T cell repertoires in ileal Crohn's disease (dated by TCRdb to the late 2010s). Notes on the research overall: The median duration of disease was about 7.3 years, and at the time of surgery approximately 34% of patients were active smokers. Every patient underwent surgery because of a complication, which was stricturing disease in around 61% and penetrating disease in 39%. About half of the patients received postoperative therapy: about 10 received thiopurines and 15 to 20 received anti-TNF agents. TCR repertoire analysis was performed in approximately 52 Crohn's disease patients drawn from a prospective multicentre cohort. Running in parallel with the study was a multicentre cohort set up to find predictors of early endoscopic recurrence following ileocolonic resection. Endoscopic postoperative recurrence was defined as a Rutgeerts score above i0. A total of some 170 mucosal samples from some 50 patients were sequenced, with samples obtained at several locations on the surgical specimen and at postoperative endoscopy. The research as a whole found: Sorted CD8 T cells carried more high-frequency clones than CD4 T cells, suggesting mucosal expansions were mainly CD8. Endoscopic recurrence was found to be associated with higher high-frequency clone percentages at surgery, and recurrence was observed in all patients with clonality above 26.8% (18/57). A significantly higher proportion of clonal expansions was observed in active smokers at surgery than in non-smokers (about 25% vs 20%, p=0.02). Only a subgroup of patients, of unstated size, had their mucosal CD4 and CD8 T cells sorted and sequenced.

The library was made by the immunoSEQ multiplex PCR assay. A two-step, amplification bias-controlled multiplex PCR was used by Adaptive Biotechnology to amplify CDR3 regions from genomic DNA. Primers for every V and J gene segment were used in the first PCR, and barcodes and Illumina adapters were added in the second PCR. An Illumina instrument was used to sequence the CDR3 libraries. The study's processing was this. The analysis drew on both the pipelines supplied by the vendor and custom analysis of the raw data in R/Bioconductor running R version 3.3.0. Clonality, which ranges from 0 to 1, was calculated as the inverse of the normalised Shannon entropy across all productive clones. The repertoire share taken up by the top 100 clones defined high-frequency clones, and only clones that passed a 95% confidence test were kept. Repertoire diversity was measured with the Simpson index, and overlap between samples was measured with the Morisita-Horn index. TCRdb re-hosts the immuneACCESS table, in-frame sequences only. Its copies lack some clones; in the studies checked, an unresolved V gene accounts for under half of them, and the cause for the rest is not known. The V and J calls and the clone size are those of that table, but D and trimming were determined from the DNA. This sample comprises some 6,200 clones, roughly 90% of them detected only once. The ten most abundant clones make up around 0.8% of the sample.

Before cell sorting, lamina propria lymphocytes from surgical specimens were separated using a Ficoll-hypaque gradient. Adults with ileal or ileocolonic Crohn's disease for whom ileocolonic resection was indicated were considered eligible. CD4 and CD8 T cells were sorted using a BD FACSAria III, with a mean purity above 99%. Sequenced input: CD4+ T cells from ileum. The source is an adult with Crohn's disease. Some clones in this sample may be carry-over from other donors' samples.

The CDR3 region reads CASSFGGQAYEQYF. The DNA sequence reads TGTGCCAGCAGCTTCGGGGGACAGGCCTACGAGCAGTACTTC. Rearrangement joined TRBV7-2 to TRBJ2-7; the junction holds 8 bases that match TRBD1. The CDR1 and CDR2 encoded by the germline V gene are SGHTA and FQGNSA. From the cysteine up to the phenylalanine, the CDR3 has a length of 14 residues. Only CDR3 DNA is held: 42 bases, read in frame from base 1. The V end gives up 3 bases and the J end 2 bases, leaving 3 bases in the junction not matched to a gene. Extended through the reference TRBV7-2 and TRBJ2-7 proteins, this CDR3 yields the full variable domain: GAGVSQSPSNKVTEKGKDVELRCDPISGHTALYWYRQSLGQGLEFLIYFQGNSAPDKSGLPSDRFSAERTGGSVSTLTIQRTQQEDSAVYLCASSFGGQAYEQYFGPGTRLTVT.